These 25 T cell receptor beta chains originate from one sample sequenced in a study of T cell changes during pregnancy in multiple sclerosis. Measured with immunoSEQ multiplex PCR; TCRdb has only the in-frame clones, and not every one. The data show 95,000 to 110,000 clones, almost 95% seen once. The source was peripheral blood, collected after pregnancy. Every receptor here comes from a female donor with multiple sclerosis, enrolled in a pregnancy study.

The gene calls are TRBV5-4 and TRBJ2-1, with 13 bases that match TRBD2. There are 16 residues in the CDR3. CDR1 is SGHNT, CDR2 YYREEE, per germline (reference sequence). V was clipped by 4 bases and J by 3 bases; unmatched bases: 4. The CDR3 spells CASSQLAGGRYNEQFF. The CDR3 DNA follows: TGTGCCAGCAGCCAACTAGCGGGGGGGCGCTACAATGAGCAGTTCTTC.

CDR3 region: CASSEGGRNTEAFF. The CDR3 coding sequence is TGTGCCAGCAGTGAGGGTGGGCGTAACACTGAAGCTTTCTTT. The chain links TRBV25-1 to TRBJ1-1, with D unclear. The CDR3 sequence is 14 residues long. V was pared by 3 bases and J by 2 bases, with 10 bases between. Germline lookup yields CDR1 MGHDK and CDR2 SYGVNS.

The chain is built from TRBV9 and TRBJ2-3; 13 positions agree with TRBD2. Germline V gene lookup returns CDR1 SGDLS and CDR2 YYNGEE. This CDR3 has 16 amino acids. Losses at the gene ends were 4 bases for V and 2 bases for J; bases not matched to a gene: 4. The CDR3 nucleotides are TGTGCCAGCAGCAAACTAGCGGGGGGGCTCACAGATACGCAGTATTTT. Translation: CASSKLAGGLTDTQYF. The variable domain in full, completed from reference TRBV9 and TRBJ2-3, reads DSGVTQTPKHLITATGQRVTLRCSPRSGDLSVYWYQQSLDQGLQFLIQYYNGEERAKGNILERFSAQQFPDLHSELNLSSLELGDSALYFCASSKLAGGLTDTQYFGPGTRLTVL.

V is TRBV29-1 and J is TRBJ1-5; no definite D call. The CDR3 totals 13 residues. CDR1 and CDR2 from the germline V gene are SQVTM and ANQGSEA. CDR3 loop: CSTRQDSNQPQHF. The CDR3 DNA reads TGCAGTACGCGTCAAGATAGCAATCAGCCCCAGCATTTT.

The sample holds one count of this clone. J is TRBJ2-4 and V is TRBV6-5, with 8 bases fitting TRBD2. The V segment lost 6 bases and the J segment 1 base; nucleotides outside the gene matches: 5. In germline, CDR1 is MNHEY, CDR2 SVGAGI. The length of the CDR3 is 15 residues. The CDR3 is CASRYSGAAKNIQYF. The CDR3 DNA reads TGTGCCAGCAGATATAGCGGGGCGGCCAAAAACATTCAGTACTTC.

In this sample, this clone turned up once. The CDR3 DNA follows: TGTGCCAGCAGGACTAGCGGTACCTTCGAGCAGTACTTC. Its translation is CASRTSGTFEQYF. The chain is built from TRBV28 and TRBJ2-7; TRBD2 matches at 9 bases. V lost 6 bases and J lost 6; bases outside the gene matches: 6. The CDR3 extends over 13 amino acids. The V gene's germline CDR1 is MDHEN and CDR2 SYDVKM.

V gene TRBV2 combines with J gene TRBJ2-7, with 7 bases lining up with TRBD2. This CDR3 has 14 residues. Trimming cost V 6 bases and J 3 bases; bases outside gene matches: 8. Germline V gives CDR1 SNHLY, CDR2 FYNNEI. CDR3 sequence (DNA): TGTGCCAGCAGGCTCCCCGGGGGGATCTACGAGCAGTACTTC. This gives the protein CASRLPGGIYEQYF.

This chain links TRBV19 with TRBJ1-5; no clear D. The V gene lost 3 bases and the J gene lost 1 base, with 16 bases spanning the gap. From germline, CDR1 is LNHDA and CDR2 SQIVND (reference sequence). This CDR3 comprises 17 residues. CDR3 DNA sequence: TGTGCCAGTAGTATTTTTTGGCAGGTTGAAAGCAATCAGCCCCAGCATTTT. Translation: CASSIFWQVESNQPQHF.

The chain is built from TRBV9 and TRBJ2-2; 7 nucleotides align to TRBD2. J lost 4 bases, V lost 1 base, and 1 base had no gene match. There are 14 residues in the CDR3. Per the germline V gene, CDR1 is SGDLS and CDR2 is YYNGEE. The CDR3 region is CASSVLAVTGELFF. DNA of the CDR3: TGTGCCAGCAGCGTACTAGCGGTCACCGGGGAGCTGTTTTTT.

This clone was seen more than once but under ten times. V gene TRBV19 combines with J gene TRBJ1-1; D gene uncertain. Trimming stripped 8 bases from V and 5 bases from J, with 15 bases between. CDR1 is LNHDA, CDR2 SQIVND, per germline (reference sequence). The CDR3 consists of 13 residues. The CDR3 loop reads CASSQLRVTEAFF. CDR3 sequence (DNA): TGTGCCAGTTCCCAGCTGCGGGTTACTGAAGCTTTCTTT.

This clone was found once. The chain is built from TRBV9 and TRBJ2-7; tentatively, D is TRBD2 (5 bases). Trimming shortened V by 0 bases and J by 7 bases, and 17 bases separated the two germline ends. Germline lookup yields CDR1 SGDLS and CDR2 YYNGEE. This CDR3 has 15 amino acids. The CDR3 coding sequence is TGTGCCAGCAGCGTAGGCGGATTGGGGTCGGGAGAGCAGTACTTC. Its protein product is CASSVGGLGSGEQYF.

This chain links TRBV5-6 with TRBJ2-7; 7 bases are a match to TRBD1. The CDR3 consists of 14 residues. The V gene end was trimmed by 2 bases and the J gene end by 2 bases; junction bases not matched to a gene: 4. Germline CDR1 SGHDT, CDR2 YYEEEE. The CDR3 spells CASSLYRGPYEQYF. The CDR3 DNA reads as TGTGCCAGCAGCTTATATAGGGGGCCCTACGAGCAGTACTTC.

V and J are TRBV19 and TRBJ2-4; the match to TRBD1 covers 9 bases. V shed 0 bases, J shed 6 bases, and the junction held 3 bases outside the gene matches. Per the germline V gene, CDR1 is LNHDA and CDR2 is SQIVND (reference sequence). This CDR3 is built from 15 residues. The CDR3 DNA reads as TGTGCCAGTAGTATAGATACAGGGGGCGGAAACATTCAGTACTTC. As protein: CASSIDTGGGNIQYF.

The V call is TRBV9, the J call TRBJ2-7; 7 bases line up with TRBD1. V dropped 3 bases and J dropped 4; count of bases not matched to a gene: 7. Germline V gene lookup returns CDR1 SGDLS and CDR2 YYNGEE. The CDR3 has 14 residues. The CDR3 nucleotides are TGTGCCAGCAGCGGATACAGGGGAAATTACGAGCAGTACTTC. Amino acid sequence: CASSGYRGNYEQYF.

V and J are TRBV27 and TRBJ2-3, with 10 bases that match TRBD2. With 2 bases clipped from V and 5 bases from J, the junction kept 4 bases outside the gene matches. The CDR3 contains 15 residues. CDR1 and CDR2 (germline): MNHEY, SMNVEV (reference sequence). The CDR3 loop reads CASSLRRLAGDTQYF. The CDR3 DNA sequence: TGTGCCAGCAGTTTAAGGCGACTAGCGGGAGATACGCAGTATTTT.

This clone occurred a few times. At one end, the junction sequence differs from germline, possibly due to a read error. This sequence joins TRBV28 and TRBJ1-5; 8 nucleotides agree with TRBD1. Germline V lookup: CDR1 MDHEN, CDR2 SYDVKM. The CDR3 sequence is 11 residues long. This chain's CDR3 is CASSGETGARF. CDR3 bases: TGTGCCAGCTCCGGGGAGACAGGGGCGCGTTTT. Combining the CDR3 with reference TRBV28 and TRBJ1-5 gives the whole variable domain DVKVTQSSRYLVKRTGEKVFLECVQDMDHENMFWYRQDPGLGLRLIYFSYDVKMKEKGDIPEGYSVSREKKERFSLILESASTNQTSMYLCASSGETGARFGDGTRLSIL.

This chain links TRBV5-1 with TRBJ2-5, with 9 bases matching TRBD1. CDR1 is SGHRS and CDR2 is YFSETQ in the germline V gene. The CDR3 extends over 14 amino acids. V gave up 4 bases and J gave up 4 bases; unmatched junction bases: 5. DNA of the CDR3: TGCGCCAGCAGCGCGGACAGGGGCGGAGAGACCCAGTACTTC. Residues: CASSADRGGETQYF.

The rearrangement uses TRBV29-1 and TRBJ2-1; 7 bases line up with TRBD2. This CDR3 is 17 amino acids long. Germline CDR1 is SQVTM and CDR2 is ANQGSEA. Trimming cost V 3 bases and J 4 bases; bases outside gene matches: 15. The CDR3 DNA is TGCAGCGTTGAGGGCGGAGCGGGGTGGGGTAATTACAATGAGCAGTTCTTC. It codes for CSVEGGAGWGNYNEQFF.

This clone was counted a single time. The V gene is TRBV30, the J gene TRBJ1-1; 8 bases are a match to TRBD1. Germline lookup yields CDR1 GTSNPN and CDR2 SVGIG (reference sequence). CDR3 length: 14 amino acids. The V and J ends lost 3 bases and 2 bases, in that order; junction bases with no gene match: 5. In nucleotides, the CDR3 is TGTGCCTGGAGGAACAGGGGGAGTAACACTGAAGCTTTCTTT. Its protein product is CAWRNRGSNTEAFF.

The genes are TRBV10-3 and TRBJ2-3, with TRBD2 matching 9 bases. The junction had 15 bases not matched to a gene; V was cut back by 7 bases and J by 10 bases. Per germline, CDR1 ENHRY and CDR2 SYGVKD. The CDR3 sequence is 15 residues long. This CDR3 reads CAITRGTSPQQAQYF. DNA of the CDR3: TGTGCCATCACCAGAGGGACTAGCCCGCAGCAGGCGCAGTATTTT.

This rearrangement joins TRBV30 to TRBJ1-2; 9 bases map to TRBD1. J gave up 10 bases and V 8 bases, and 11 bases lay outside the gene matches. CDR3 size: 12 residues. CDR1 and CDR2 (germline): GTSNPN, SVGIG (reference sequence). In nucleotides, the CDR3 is TGTGCCGGACACAGGGGGCCAATCTACTACACCTTC. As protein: CAGHRGPIYYTF.

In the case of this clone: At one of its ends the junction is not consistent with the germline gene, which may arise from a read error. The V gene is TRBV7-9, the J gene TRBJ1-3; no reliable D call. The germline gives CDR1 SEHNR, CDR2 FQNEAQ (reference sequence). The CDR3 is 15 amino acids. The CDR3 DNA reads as TGTGCCAGCAGTTTAGGACGGAGCTCTGGAAACACCATATATTTT. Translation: CASSLGRSSGNTIYF.

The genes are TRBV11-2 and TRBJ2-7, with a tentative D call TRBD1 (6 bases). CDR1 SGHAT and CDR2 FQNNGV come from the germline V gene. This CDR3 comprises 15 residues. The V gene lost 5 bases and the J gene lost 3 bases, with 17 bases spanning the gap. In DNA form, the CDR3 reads TGTGCCAGCAGCCCCCTGGGACATACTCGCTACGAGCAGTACTTC. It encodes CASSPLGHTRYEQYF. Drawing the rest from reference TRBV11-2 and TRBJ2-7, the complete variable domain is EAGVAQSPRYKIIEKRQSVAFWCNPISGHATLYWYQQILGQGPKLLIQFQNNGVVDDSQLPKDRFSAERLKGVDSTLKIQPAKLEDSAVYLCASSPLGHTRYEQYFGPGTRLTVT.

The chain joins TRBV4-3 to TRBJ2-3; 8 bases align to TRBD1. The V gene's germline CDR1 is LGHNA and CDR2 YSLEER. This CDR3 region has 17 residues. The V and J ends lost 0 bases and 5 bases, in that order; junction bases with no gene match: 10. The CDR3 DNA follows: TGCGCCAGCAGCCAAGATGCCACCGGGACAGGCCTAGATACGCAGTATTTT. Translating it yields CASSQDATGTGLDTQYF.

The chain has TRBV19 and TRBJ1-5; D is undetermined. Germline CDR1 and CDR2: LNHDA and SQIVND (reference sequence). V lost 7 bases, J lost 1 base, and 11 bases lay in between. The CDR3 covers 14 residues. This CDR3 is CASTLGLSNQPQHF. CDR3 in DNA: TGTGCCAGTACCCTTGGGCTAAGCAATCAGCCCCAGCATTTT.